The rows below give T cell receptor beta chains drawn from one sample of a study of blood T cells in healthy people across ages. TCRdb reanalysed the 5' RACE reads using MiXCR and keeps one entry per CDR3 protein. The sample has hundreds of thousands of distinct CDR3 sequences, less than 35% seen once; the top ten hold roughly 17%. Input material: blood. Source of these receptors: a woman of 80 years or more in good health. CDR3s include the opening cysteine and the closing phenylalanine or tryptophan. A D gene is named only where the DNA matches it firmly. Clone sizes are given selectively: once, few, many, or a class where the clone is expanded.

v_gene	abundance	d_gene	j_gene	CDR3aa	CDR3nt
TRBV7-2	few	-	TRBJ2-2	CASSLHARTNTGELFF	TGTGCCAGCAGCTTGCATGCGCGGACGAACACCGGGGAGCTGTTTTTT
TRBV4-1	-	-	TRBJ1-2	CASSQPTGIGNYGYTF	TGCGCCAGCAGCCAACCGACCGGTATAGGGAACTATGGCTACACCTTC
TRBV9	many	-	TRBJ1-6	CASSVRTANSPLHF	TGTGCCAGCAGCGTAAGGACAGCAAATTCACCCCTCCACTTT
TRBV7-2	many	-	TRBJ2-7	CASSFGQTIEQYF	TGTGCCAGCAGCTTCGGACAAACAATCGAGCAGTACTTC
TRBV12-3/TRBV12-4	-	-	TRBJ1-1	CASSPMFVSGGYNTEAFF	TGTGCCAGCAGTCCCATGTTTGTGTCGGGGGGGTATAACACTGAAGCTTTCTTT
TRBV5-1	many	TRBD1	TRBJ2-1	CASSEGQGSYNEQFF	TGCGCCAGCAGTGAGGGACAGGGGTCCTACAATGAGCAGTTCTTC
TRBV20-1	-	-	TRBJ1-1	CSARGHLNTEAFF	TGCAGTGCTAGGGGCCACCTGAACACTGAAGCTTTCTTT
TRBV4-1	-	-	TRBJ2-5	CASSQGERGRRETQYF	TGCGCCAGCAGCCAAGGCGAACGGGGGCGAAGAGAGACCCAGTACTTC
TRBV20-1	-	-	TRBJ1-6	CSARGKITGNNSPLHF	TGCAGTGCTAGAGGCAAAATTACAGGGAATAATTCACCCCTCCACTTT
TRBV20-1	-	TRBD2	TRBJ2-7	CCAGGLANYEQYF	TGCTGTGCTGGGGGACTAGCGAACTACGAGCAGTACTTC
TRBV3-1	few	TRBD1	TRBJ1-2	CASSGGTARVNYGYTF	TGTGCCAGCAGCGGCGGGACAGCTCGAGTTAACTATGGCTACACCTTC
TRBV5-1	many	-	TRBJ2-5	CASSLSQQTQYF	TGCGCCAGCAGCCTGTCCCAACAGACCCAGTACTTC
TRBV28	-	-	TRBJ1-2	CASSLGAKGYTF	TGTGCCAGCAGTTTAGGGGCAAAGGGCTACACCTTC
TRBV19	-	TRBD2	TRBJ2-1	CASSTPSGGNNEQFF	TGTGCCAGTAGTACCCCTAGCGGGGGGAACAATGAGCAGTTCTTC
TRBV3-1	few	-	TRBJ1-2	CASSQLQGGYTF	TGTGCCAGCAGCCAACTACAGGGCGGCTACACCTTC
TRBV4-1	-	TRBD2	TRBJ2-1	CASSQVRKRGIRSSYNEQFF	TGCGCCAGCAGCCAAGTACGTAAGCGGGGGATTAGGAGCTCCTACAATGAGCAGTTCTTC
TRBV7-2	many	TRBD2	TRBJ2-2	CASSSTRGGAAGELFF	TGTGCCAGCAGCTCGACTCGCGGGGGGGCAGCCGGGGAGCTGTTTTTT
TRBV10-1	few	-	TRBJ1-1	CASSGQGTLSAFF	TGCGCCAGCAGTGGACAAGGGACTCTCTCAGCTTTCTTT
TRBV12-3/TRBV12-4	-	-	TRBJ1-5	CASSPSLWGAQPQHF	TGTGCCAGCAGCCCCTCCCTTTGGGGAGCCCAGCCCCAGCATTTT
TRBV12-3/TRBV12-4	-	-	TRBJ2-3	CASSLLAGSADAQYF	TGTGCCAGCAGTTTATTGGCAGGGAGCGCAGATGCGCAGTATTTT
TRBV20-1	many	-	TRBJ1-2	CSATGQRYGYTF	TGCAGTGCTACCGGCCAGCGATATGGCTACACCTTC
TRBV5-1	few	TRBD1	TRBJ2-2	CASTQELQGSTGELFF	TGCGCCAGCACCCAAGAACTACAGGGGTCCACCGGGGAGCTGTTTTTT
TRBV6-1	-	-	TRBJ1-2	CASSGRSSSYGYTF	TGTGCCAGCAGTGGACGGTCGAGCAGCTATGGCTACACCTTC
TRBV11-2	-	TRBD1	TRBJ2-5	CASSSDRAPHEEYF	TGTGCCAGCAGCTCGGACAGGGCGCCCCACGAGGAGTACTTC
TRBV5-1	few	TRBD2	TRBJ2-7	CASSLNGGAFYNEQYF	TGCGCCAGCAGCTTGAACGGGGGGGCCTTCTACAATGAGCAGTACTTC
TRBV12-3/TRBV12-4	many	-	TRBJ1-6	CASSLPPNSPLHF	TGTGCCAGCAGCCTCCCCCCTAATTCACCCCTCCACTTT
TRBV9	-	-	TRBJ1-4	CASSVGVGGERKLFF	TGTGCCAGCAGCGTAGGTGTGGGGGGCGAAAGGAAACTGTTTTTT
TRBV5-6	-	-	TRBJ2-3	CASSWSRGTDTQYF	TGTGCCAGCAGCTGGAGTCGGGGCACAGATACGCAGTATTTT
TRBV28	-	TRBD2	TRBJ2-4	CACSLTGGPKNIQYF	TGTGCCTGCAGTTTAACGGGGGGTCCCAAAAACATTCAGTACTTC
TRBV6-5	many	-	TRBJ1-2	CASSYSSEGGRKNYGYTF	TGTGCCAGCAGTTACTCGTCGGAGGGAGGGCGGAAGAACTATGGCTACACCTTC
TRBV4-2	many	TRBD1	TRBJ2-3	CASSQDHRGGTDTQYF	TGTGCCAGCAGCCAAGATCACAGGGGGGGCACAGATACGCAGTATTTT
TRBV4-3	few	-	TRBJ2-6	CASSPPRDTSGANVLTF	TGCGCCAGCAGCCCCCCCCGGGACACATCTGGGGCCAACGTCCTGACTTTC
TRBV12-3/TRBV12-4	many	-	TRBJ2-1	CASRTSQGKFYNEQFF	TGTGCCAGCAGGACCTCCCAGGGCAAGTTCTACAATGAGCAGTTCTTC
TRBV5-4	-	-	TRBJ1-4	CASSLAQEEKRFF	TGTGCCAGCAGCTTGGCCCAAGAGGAAAAACGGTTTTTT
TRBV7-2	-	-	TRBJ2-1	CASSLAIGYNEQFF	TGTGCCAGCAGCTTAGCAATCGGATACAATGAGCAGTTCTTC
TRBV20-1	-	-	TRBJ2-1	CSARLLAGALSYNEQFF	TGCAGTGCTAGACTACTAGCAGGGGCCCTCTCCTACAATGAGCAGTTCTTC
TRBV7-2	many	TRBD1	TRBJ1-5	CASSLIAGGSNQPQHF	TGTGCCAGCAGCTTAATCGCAGGGGGAAGCAATCAGCCCCAGCATTTT
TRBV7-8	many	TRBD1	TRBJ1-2	CASSNPSGTGGADGYTF	TGTGCCAGCAGCAATCCCTCCGGCACAGGGGGCGCGGATGGCTACACCTTC
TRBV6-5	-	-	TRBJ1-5	CASNPGGGDNQPQHF	TGTGCCAGCAACCCAGGTGGGGGAGACAATCAGCCCCAGCATTTT
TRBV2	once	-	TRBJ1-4	CASREARGEKRFF	TGTGCCAGCAGGGAAGCAAGGGGTGAAAAACGGTTTTTT
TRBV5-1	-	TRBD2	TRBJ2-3	CASSLPTSGEGNTQYF	TGCGCCAGCAGCCTCCCGACTAGCGGGGAAGGGAATACGCAGTATTTT
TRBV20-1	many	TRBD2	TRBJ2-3	CSARDPTSGGRPTDTQYF	TGCAGTGCTAGAGATCCCACTAGCGGGGGCCGTCCCACAGATACGCAGTATTTT
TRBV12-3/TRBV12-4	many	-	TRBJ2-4	CASSFGPIQYF	TGTGCCAGCAGTTTTGGGCCCATTCAGTACTTC
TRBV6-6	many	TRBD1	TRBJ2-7	CASRGSGQNYEQYF	TGTGCCAGCAGGGGGTCGGGACAGAATTACGAGCAGTACTTC
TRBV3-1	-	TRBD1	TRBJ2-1	CAGSQLDRPYNEQFF	TGTGCCGGCAGCCAATTGGACAGGCCCTACAATGAGCAGTTCTTC
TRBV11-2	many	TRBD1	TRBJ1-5	CASSLTGVDQPQHF	TGTGCCAGCAGCTTGACAGGGGTTGATCAGCCCCAGCATTTT
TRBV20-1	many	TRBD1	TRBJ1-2	CSARTAGQARDGYTF	TGCAGTGCTAGAACGGCGGGACAGGCGAGAGATGGCTACACCTTC
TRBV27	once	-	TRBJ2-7	CASSLQGMGYEQYF	TGTGCCAGCAGTTTACAGGGGATGGGTTACGAGCAGTACTTC
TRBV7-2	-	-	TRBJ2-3	CASSLLGGPRPSTDTQYF	TGTGCCAGCAGCTTATTAGGGGGGCCGCGGCCCAGCACAGATACGCAGTATTTT
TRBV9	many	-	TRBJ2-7	CASSPNGSPSSYEQYF	TGTGCCAGCAGCCCCAACGGGTCTCCAAGCTCCTACGAGCAGTACTTC
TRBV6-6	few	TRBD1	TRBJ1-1	CASGGTDLITEAFF	TGTGCCAGCGGCGGGACAGACTTGATCACTGAAGCTTTCTTT
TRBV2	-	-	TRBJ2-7	CASSDWYQGISEQYF	TGTGCCAGCAGTGATTGGTACCAGGGCATCTCCGAGCAGTACTTC
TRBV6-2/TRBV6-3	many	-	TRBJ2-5	CASSWRGGAPGTQYF	TGTGCCAGCAGTTGGAGGGGGGGCGCCCCAGGGACCCAGTACTTC
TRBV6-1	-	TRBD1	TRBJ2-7	CASSEFGFLGQGASYEQYF	TGTGCCAGCAGTGAATTCGGCTTTCTTGGACAGGGGGCTTCCTACGAGCAGTACTTC
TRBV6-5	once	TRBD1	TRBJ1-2	CASRGTGTGAYGYTF	TGTGCCAGCAGAGGAACCGGGACAGGAGCCTATGGCTACACCTTC
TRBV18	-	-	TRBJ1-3	CASSPPAGVHGNTIYF	TGTGCCAGCTCACCACCAGCGGGGGTACATGGAAACACCATATATTTT
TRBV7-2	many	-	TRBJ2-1	CASSLGRRSNEQFF	TGTGCCAGCAGCTTAGGCAGGAGATCGAATGAGCAGTTCTTC
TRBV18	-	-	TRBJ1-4	CASSRTGQNEKLFF	TGTGCCAGCTCGCGGACCGGACAGAATGAAAAACTGTTTTTT
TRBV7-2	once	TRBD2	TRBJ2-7	CASSSMRTRNVEQYF	TGTGCCAGCAGCTCGATGAGGACTAGAAACGTCGAGCAGTACTTC
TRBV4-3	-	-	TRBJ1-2	CVSSQEGRSNGYTF	TGCGTCAGCAGCCAAGAGGGACGGTCCAATGGCTACACCTTC